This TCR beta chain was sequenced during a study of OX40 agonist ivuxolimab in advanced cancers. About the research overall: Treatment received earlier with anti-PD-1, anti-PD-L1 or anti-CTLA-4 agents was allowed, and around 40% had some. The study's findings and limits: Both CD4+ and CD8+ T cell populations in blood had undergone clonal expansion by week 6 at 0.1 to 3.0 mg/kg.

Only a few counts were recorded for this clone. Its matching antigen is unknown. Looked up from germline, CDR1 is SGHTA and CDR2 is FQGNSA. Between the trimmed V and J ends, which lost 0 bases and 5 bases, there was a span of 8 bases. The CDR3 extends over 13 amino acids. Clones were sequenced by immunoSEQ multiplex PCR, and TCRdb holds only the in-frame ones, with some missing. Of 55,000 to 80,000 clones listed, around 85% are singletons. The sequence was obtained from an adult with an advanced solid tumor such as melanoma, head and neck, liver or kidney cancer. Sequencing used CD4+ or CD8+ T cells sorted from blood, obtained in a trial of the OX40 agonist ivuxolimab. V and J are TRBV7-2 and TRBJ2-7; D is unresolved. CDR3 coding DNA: TGTGCCAGCAGCTTAGCGGGGTGGGACGAGCAGTACTTC. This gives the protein CASSLAGWDEQYF.